This T cell receptor (beta chain) is drawn from a study of regulatory T cells in long-lasting Graves disease. Time point defined: newly diagnosed GD, antithyroid drugs for less than 3 months. Making the TCR library involved RNA that had been extracted from PBMCs. The CDR3 runs to 15 residues. The V and J ends lost 2 bases and 4 bases, in that order; junction bases with no gene match: 8. This clonotype was recorded at least ten times. Arm-PCR of CDR3 regions with iRepertoire HTBI primers generated TCR beta libraries. MiXCR was run by TCRdb on the multiplex PCR reads, yielding one entry per CDR3 protein. The sample holds a few hundred thousand distinct CDR3 sequences, 10% to 15% seen once. This sample also appeared in a second study, on T cells in Graves' hyperthyroidism and ophthalmopathy. That study adds: Most thyroid clonotypes expanded above 0.001 were also detected in blood.

This sample comprised peripheral blood mononuclear cells (PBMCs), obtained at new diagnosis, from a patient treated with antithyroid drugs. The V call is TRBV12-3 or TRBV12-4, the J call TRBJ2-7; 7 bases are a match to TRBD2. The clonotype originates from a young woman with Graves disease. The CDR3 loop is CASSLSLQRDYEQYF. For the CDR3, the DNA is TGTGCCAGCAGTTTATCGTTACAGCGGGATTACGAGCAGTACTTC.